These 20 T cell receptor beta chains were all obtained from the same sample, sequenced in a study of T-cell memory formation after mild COVID-19. TCRdb processed the 5' RACE reads anew with MiXCR; each CDR3 protein has one entry. In the table there are tens of thousands of distinct CDR3 sequences, approximately 16% of which are singletons. The sequenced sample consisted of PBMCs or a T cell subset sorted from them (not recorded which). These receptors were taken from an adult who had mild COVID-19 (a few samples of this study predate the infection). Cell type and time point are not known.

The chain uses TRBV10-3 and TRBJ2-7; a possible D gene is TRBD1 (5 bases). CDR1 and CDR2 from the germline V gene are ENHRY and SYGVKD. Trimming cost V 0 bases and J 4 bases, with 7 bases left between them. CDR3 length equals 13 residues. The CDR3 region is CAISESTEYEQYF. The CDR3 DNA follows: TGTGCCATCAGTGAGTCGACAGAGTACGAGCAGTACTTC.

The V call is TRBV27, the J call TRBJ2-7, with TRBD2 identical over 12 bases. Germline trimming cut 7 bases from V and 2 bases from J; bases unmatched to any gene: 6. Germline V gene data show CDR1 as MNHEY and CDR2 as SMNVEV (reference sequence). The CDR3 is 15 residues long. CDR3 protein: CASTIRLAGAYEQYF. CDR3 sequence (DNA): TGTGCCAGCACCATTCGACTAGCGGGGGCCTACGAGCAGTACTTC.

The genes are TRBV4-3 and TRBJ1-1; perhaps TRBD1 as D (6 bases). Germline CDR1 is LGHNA and CDR2 is YSLEER. The germline V and J ends were trimmed by 0 bases and 1 base, with 9 bases remaining between them. CDR3 length: 15 amino acids. The CDR3 DNA reads TGCGCCAGCAGCCAAGAAGAGGGGGGGAACACTGAAGCTTTCTTT. It yields the protein CASSQEEGGNTEAFF.

This clonotype was counted ten times or more. The chain employs TRBV12-3 or TRBV12-4 and TRBJ1-2; D gene ambiguous. There are 13 residues in the CDR3. Between the trimmed V and J ends, which lost 2 bases and 2 bases, there was a span of 6 bases. The CDR3 loop is CASSLQQNYGYTF. The CDR3 nucleotides read TGTGCCAGCAGTTTACAACAGAACTATGGCTACACCTTC.

This clonotype counts as medium-sized. The chain combines TRBV12-3 or TRBV12-4 with TRBJ2-3; no clear D gene. The V gene lost 4 bases and the J gene lost 2 bases, with 1 base spanning the gap. The CDR3 sequence is 11 residues long. The CDR3 nucleotides read TGTGCCAGCAGTTACACAGATACGCAGTATTTT. Amino acid sequence: CASSYTDTQYF.

This clonotype was seen many times. V is TRBV6-5 and J is TRBJ2-3; D gene unclear. Germline CDR1 is MNHEY and CDR2 is SVGAGI. Trimming pared 4 bases from V and 2 bases from J, leaving 22 bases between. The CDR3 runs to 18 residues. CDR3 nucleotide sequence: TGTGCCAGCAGTTTCTCGTTGGGCAGCCGAAGAAACACAGATACGCAGTATTTT. Protein: CASSFSLGSRRNTDTQYF.

The gene calls are TRBV5-5 and TRBJ2-5, with 11 bases fitting TRBD2. The CDR3 is made up of 17 amino acids. The V gene's germline CDR1 is SGHKS and CDR2 YYEKEE (reference sequence). The V and J ends lost 0 bases and 1 base, in that order; junction bases with no gene match: 5. Here the CDR3 reads CASSLVLAGGTQETQYF. The DNA of the CDR3 is TGTGCCAGCAGCTTGGTCCTAGCGGGGGGCACCCAAGAGACCCAGTACTTC.

The chain uses TRBV4-1 and TRBJ1-6, with D maybe TRBD1 (6 bases). V was trimmed by 4 bases and J by 7 bases, leaving 17 bases between them. The germline V gene has CDR1 MGHRA and CDR2 YSYEKL. The CDR3 totals 16 residues. CDR3 sequence (DNA): TGCGCCAGCAGCCCGATTTTTGGACAGATCAATTCACCCCTCCACTTT. Encoded protein: CASSPIFGQINSPLHF.

This clonotype was observed many times. The CDR3 sequence is CASSTGTSGGYNEQFF. The DNA for the CDR3 is TGTGCCAGCAGCACGGGGACTAGCGGGGGCTACAATGAGCAGTTCTTC. This chain connects TRBV5-5 to TRBJ2-1, with 14 bases lining up with TRBD2. This CDR3 comprises 16 residues. Trimming took 4 bases from V and 3 from J; bases not matched to a gene: 3. Germline CDR1 reads SGHKS; CDR2 reads YYEKEE (reference sequence).

This clonotype was observed at least ten times. As DNA, the CDR3 is TGTGCCAGCAGCTTATCCAGTAGCAATCAGCCCCAGCATTTT. As protein: CASSLSSSNQPQHF. J is TRBJ1-5 and V is TRBV7-9; D uncertain. Per germline, CDR1 SEHNR and CDR2 FQNEAQ (reference sequence). Deletions cut 2 bases from V and 0 bases from J, with 5 bases between. The CDR3 consists of 14 residues. Full variable domain (outside the CDR3, taken from reference TRBV7-9 and TRBJ1-5): DTGVSQNPRHKITKRGQNVTFRCDPISEHNRLYWYRQTLGQGPEFLTYFQNEAQLEKSRLLSDRFSAERPKGSFSTLEIQRTEQGDSAMYLCASSLSSSNQPQHFGDGTRLSIL.

The J gene is TRBJ2-5, the V gene TRBV3-1; 7 bases fit TRBD1. V lost 5 bases and J lost 2; bases outside the gene matches: 11. The CDR3 is 16 amino acids. Germline V gene sequence: CDR1 LGHDT, CDR2 YNNKEL (reference sequence). This CDR3 reads CASSTRGQGIQETQYF. The DNA of the CDR3 is TGTGCCAGCAGCACAAGGGGGCAGGGAATACAAGAGACCCAGTACTTC.

The chain recombines TRBV2 with TRBJ1-1, with a weak D call TRBD1 (5 bases). Germline CDR1 is SNHLY and CDR2 is FYNNEI. The CDR3 covers 12 residues. The germline V and J ends were trimmed by 4 bases and 5 bases, with 8 bases remaining between them. The CDR3 nucleotides read TGTGCCAGCAGTGGATGGGGGACTGAAGCTTTCTTT. It codes for CASSGWGTEAFF.

This clonotype appeared many times. The gene calls are TRBV5-1 and TRBJ1-1; 9 nucleotides align to TRBD1. Per the germline V gene, CDR1 is SGHRS and CDR2 is YFSETQ. The CDR3 runs 17 residues. V lost 4 bases to trimming and J lost 8 bases; unmatched junction nucleotides: 18. The CDR3 nucleotides read TGCGCCAGCAGCCCCAACGGGTTGGGGACAGGGAGTACAGAAGCTTTCTTT. This codes for CASSPNGLGTGSTEAFF.

This clonotype came up once. The J gene is TRBJ1-5, the V gene TRBV4-1; possible D gene TRBD1, 6 bases. CDR3 length equals 15 residues. The V and J ends lost 0 bases and 8 bases respectively, with 14 bases between them. Germline lookup yields CDR1 MGHRA and CDR2 YSYEKL. The chain's CDR3 is CASSQDSWGGKPQHF. In DNA form, the CDR3 reads TGCGCCAGCAGCCAAGATAGTTGGGGGGGCAAGCCCCAGCATTTT.

This clonotype was detected many times. For the CDR3, the DNA is TGTGCCAGCAGCTTCTACACCGGGGAGCTGTTTTTT. Residues: CASSFYTGELFF. The chain combines TRBV7-6 with TRBJ2-2; D is uncertain. The V end lost 3 bases, the J end lost 3 bases, and 2 bases lay between the germline ends. Germline assignment: CDR1 SGHVS and CDR2 FNYEAQ. This CDR3 comprises 12 residues.

This clonotype was picked up many times. The genes are TRBV24-1 and TRBJ2-2, with 7 bases lining up with TRBD2. V lost 3 bases, J lost 0 bases, and 3 bases stayed unmatched. CDR1 is KGHDR, CDR2 SFDVKD, per germline. The CDR3 loop spans 16 amino acids. The CDR3 loop reads CATSDASGTNTGELFF. CDR3 bases: TGTGCCACCAGTGATGCAAGCGGGACGAACACCGGGGAGCTGTTTTTT.

V is TRBV20-1 and J is TRBJ2-3; a weak D match, TRBD2 (7 bases). Germline values: CDR1 DFQATT, CDR2 SNEGSKA (reference sequence). The CDR3 is made up of 15 amino acids. Trimming removed 0 bases at V and 3 bases at J, with 13 bases between. CDR3 coding DNA: TGCAGTGCTAGAGAGCGGGGGCGCGGGACAGATACGCAGTATTTT. It translates to CSARERGRGTDTQYF.

This clonotype is judged medium-sized (0.01 to 0.1%). The CDR3, as DNA: TGCAGTGCTAGGAAGGGACTAGGAAATATCGGTGAGCAGTTCTTC. Protein product: CSARKGLGNIGEQFF. The V and J genes are TRBV20-1 and TRBJ2-1; 8 nucleotides line up with TRBD2. The CDR3 is made up of 15 amino acids. Germline loops: CDR1 DFQATT, CDR2 SNEGSKA (reference sequence). Germline trimming cut 3 bases from V and 9 bases from J; bases unmatched to any gene: 13.

This clonotype was counted only a few times. J is TRBJ1-5 and V is TRBV5-1; 8 bases match TRBD1. CDR1 and CDR2 from the germline V gene are SGHRS and YFSETQ. Germline trimming cut 2 bases from V and 4 bases from J; bases unmatched to any gene: 5. The CDR3 sequence is 15 residues long. The CDR3: CASSFSGGLNQPQHF. The CDR3 bases are TGCGCCAGCAGCTTTTCAGGGGGCTTGAATCAGCCCCAGCATTTT.

The J gene is TRBJ2-2, the V gene TRBV10-3; TRBD2 agrees at 8 bases. This CDR3 spans 17 amino acids. Germline CDR1 and CDR2: ENHRY and SYGVKD. The ends lost 6 bases at V and 5 bases at J; junction bases unmatched: 14. The CDR3 loop is CAISSGAGGAMTGELFF. CDR3 in DNA: TGTGCCATCAGCTCGGGTGCCGGGGGGGCCATGACCGGGGAGCTGTTTTTT.